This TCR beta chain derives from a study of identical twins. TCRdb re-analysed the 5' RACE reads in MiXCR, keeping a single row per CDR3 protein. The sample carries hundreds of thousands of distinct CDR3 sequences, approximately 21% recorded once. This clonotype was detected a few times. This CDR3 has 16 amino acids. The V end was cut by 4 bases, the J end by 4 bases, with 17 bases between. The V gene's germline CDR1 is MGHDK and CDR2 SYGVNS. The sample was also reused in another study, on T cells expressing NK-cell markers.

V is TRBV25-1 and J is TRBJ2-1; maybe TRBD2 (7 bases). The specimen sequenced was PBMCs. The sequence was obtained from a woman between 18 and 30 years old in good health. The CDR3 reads CASSALWGGAYNEQFF. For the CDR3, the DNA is TGTGCCAGCAGTGCCCTGTGGGGGGGCGCATACAATGAGCAGTTCTTC.